The clone carrying this T cell receptor beta chain was seen at least ten times. The source of the sample is a study of T-cell reconstitution after alpha-beta-depleted transplantation in children. V was pared by 0 bases and J by 11 bases, with 6 bases of the junction left unmatched. The CDR3 spans 13 residues. This sample's TCRbeta library carried unique molecular identifier barcodes. From the PCR reads, TCRdb called clonotypes with MiXCR, one entry per CDR3 protein. The data show about 640,000 distinct CDR3 sequences, with around 17% seen just once and approximately 1.1% held by the top ten. The chain carries TRBV12-3 or TRBV12-4 and TRBJ1-1; 7 bases fit TRBD1. Sequencing was performed on PBMCs from the stem cell graft donor, taken from the stem cell graft. The receptor was isolated from a human donor who donated a stem cell graft to a child with acute myeloid leukemia. CDR3 DNA: TGTGCCAGCAGTTTAGCGGACAGGACTGGCGCTTTCTTT. As protein: CASSLADRTGAFF.